These T cell receptor beta chains were read from a single sample in a study of metastatic and nonmetastatic thyroid tumors. From the PCR reads, TCRdb re-called clones with MiXCR. The table shows over 8,500 clones, with under 30% occurring only once. The specimen sequenced was tumor tissue. The receptors derive from a female donor with papillary thyroid cancer or a benign thyroid nodule (not recorded which). Some clones in this sample may be carry-over from other donors' samples. The CDR3 runs from the conserved cysteine through the conserved F or W. Fields, in order: J gene, clone size, V gene, D gene, CDR3 protein, CDR3 DNA. D genes are given only for firm matches. Not all rows give a size; the values are once, few, many and, for expanded clones, a class.

J: TRBJ2-6
size: few
V: TRBV12-3/TRBV12-4
D: TRBD1
CDR3: CASTLDRGWAGANVLTF
DNA: TGTGCCAGCACCTTGGACAGGGGCTGGGCTGGGGCCAACGTCCTGACTTTC

J: TRBJ1-2
size: -
V: TRBV7-2
D: -
CDR3: CASSLVFYGYTF
DNA: TGTGCCAGCAGCTTAGTGTTCTATGGCTACACCTTC

J: TRBJ2-1
size: medium-sized
V: TRBV29-1
D: -
CDR3: CSGRGDGSYNEQFF
DNA: TGCAGCGGCCGCGGGGATGGCTCCTACAATGAGCAGTTCTTC

J: TRBJ2-1
size: few
V: TRBV6-1
D: TRBD1
CDR3: CATQDRANEQFF
DNA: TGTGCTACCCAAGACAGGGCCAATGAGCAGTTCTTC

J: TRBJ2-5
size: medium-sized
V: TRBV20-1
D: -
CDR3: CSANQRGGETQYF
DNA: TGCAGTGCTAACCAAAGGGGGGGAGAGACCCAGTACTTC

J: TRBJ1-1
size: many
V: TRBV30
D: -
CDR3: CAWSPVGTDSVNTEAFF
DNA: TGTGCCTGGAGTCCCGTAGGTACAGATTCGGTGAACACTGAAGCTTTCTTT

J: TRBJ1-1
size: -
V: TRBV6-1
D: -
CDR3: CASSLPATEAFF
DNA: TGTGCCAGCTCCCTCCCAGCGACTGAAGCTTTCTTT

J: TRBJ1-2
size: -
V: TRBV30
D: TRBD1
CDR3: CAWSSPGGVSYGYTF
DNA: TGTGCCTGGAGTTCCCCAGGGGGCGTAAGCTATGGCTACACCTTC

J: TRBJ2-7
size: -
V: TRBV7-6
D: -
CDR3: CASSAHGGAYEQYF
DNA: TGTGCCAGCAGCGCCCACGGGGGCGCCTACGAGCAGTACTTC

J: TRBJ2-2
size: -
V: TRBV6-1
D: -
CDR3: CASSVRTTNTGELFF
DNA: TGTGCCAGCAGTGTAAGGACGACGAACACCGGGGAGCTGTTTTTT

J: TRBJ1-5
size: few
V: TRBV28
D: -
CDR3: CASIRGGAGRAQHF
DNA: TGTGCCAGTATTCGGGGGGGCGCGGGTCGGGCCCAGCATTTT

J: TRBJ2-1
size: -
V: TRBV6-5
D: -
CDR3: CASSYAQSSYNEQFF
DNA: TGTGCCAGCAGTTACGCCCAGAGCTCCTACAATGAGCAGTTCTTC

J: TRBJ2-7
size: -
V: TRBV28
D: -
CDR3: CASSVFKGSYEQYF
DNA: TGTGCCAGCAGCGTATTCAAGGGGTCCTACGAGCAGTACTTC

J: TRBJ2-7
size: few
V: TRBV2
D: -
CDR3: CASRQGRF
DNA: TGTGCCAGCAGGCAGGGACGGTTC

J: TRBJ2-7
size: few
V: TRBV6-1
D: TRBD2
CDR3: CASSDWGLADEQYF
DNA: TGTGCCAGCAGTGATTGGGGACTAGCGGACGAGCAGTACTTC

J: TRBJ2-1
size: many
V: TRBV18
D: -
CDR3: CASSPPDYNEQFF
DNA: TGTGCCAGCTCACCACCAGACTACAATGAGCAGTTCTTC

J: TRBJ2-7
size: -
V: TRBV28
D: -
CDR3: CASSGREYEQYF
DNA: TGTGCCAGCAGTGGACGGGAGTACGAGCAGTACTTC

J: TRBJ2-1
size: -
V: TRBV20-1
D: -
CDR3: CSAPGTAWNEQFF
DNA: TGCAGTGCACCCGGGACTGCGTGGAATGAGCAGTTCTTC

J: TRBJ2-2
size: few
V: TRBV28
D: -
CDR3: CASSLTVNTGELFF
DNA: TGTGCCAGCAGCTTGACAGTGAACACCGGGGAGCTGTTTTTT

J: TRBJ2-2
size: few
V: TRBV6-1
D: -
CDR3: CASTHGGGRTGELFF
DNA: TGTGCCAGCACCCATGGAGGGGGTCGCACCGGGGAGCTGTTTTTT

J: TRBJ2-5
size: -
V: TRBV15
D: -
CDR3: CATSSGVGETQYF
DNA: TGTGCCACCAGCTCGGGAGTAGGAGAGACCCAGTACTTC

J: TRBJ2-2
size: few
V: TRBV11-2
D: TRBD2
CDR3: CASSPHREGRTGELFF
DNA: TGTGCCAGCAGCCCCCACCGGGAGGGACGCACCGGGGAGCTGTTTTTT

J: TRBJ1-2
size: -
V: TRBV14
D: TRBD1
CDR3: CASSPGGYFGYTF
DNA: TGTGCCAGCAGCCCAGGGGGCTACTTTGGCTACACCTTC

J: TRBJ2-3
size: medium-sized
V: TRBV20-1
D: TRBD2
CDR3: CSARDSSGRASNTQYF
DNA: TGCAGTGCTAGAGATTCAAGCGGGAGGGCTTCAAATACGCAGTATTTT

J: TRBJ2-7
size: once
V: TRBV7-2
D: TRBD1
CDR3: CASSPDRGAPYEQYF
DNA: TGTGCCAGCAGCCCAGACAGGGGCGCGCCCTACGAGCAGTACTTC

J: TRBJ2-7
size: -
V: TRBV2
D: -
CDR3: CASSEGITYEQYF
DNA: TGTGCCAGCAGTGAAGGGATCACCTACGAGCAGTACTTC

J: TRBJ2-2
size: -
V: TRBV5-1
D: -
CDR3: CDSSLAQGRASTGELFF
DNA: TGCGACAGCAGCTTGGCCCAAGGACGGGCTAGCACCGGGGAGCTGTTTTTT

J: TRBJ1-5
size: medium-sized
V: TRBV5-1
D: -
CDR3: CASSLDPGANQPQHF
DNA: TGCGCCAGCAGCCTCGACCCAGGGGCCAATCAGCCCCAGCATTTT

J: TRBJ1-2
size: few
V: TRBV10-3
D: TRBD1
CDR3: CAIRVLQGADYGYTF
DNA: TGTGCCATCAGGGTGCTCCAGGGGGCTGACTATGGCTACACCTTC

J: TRBJ2-1
size: medium-sized
V: TRBV7-3
D: TRBD2
CDR3: CASSPRRLAGGDNEQFF
DNA: TGTGCCAGCAGCCCGAGGAGACTAGCGGGAGGGGATAATGAGCAGTTCTTC

J: TRBJ2-7
size: medium-sized
V: TRBV28
D: -
CDR3: CASQRGVEQYF
DNA: TGTGCCAGCCAACGAGGGGTCGAGCAGTACTTC

J: TRBJ2-1
size: few
V: TRBV10-3
D: -
CDR3: CAISGATTASEQFF
DNA: TGTGCCATCAGTGGGGCGACCACCGCCTCGGAGCAGTTCTTC

J: TRBJ2-2
size: medium-sized
V: TRBV5-1
D: TRBD1
CDR3: CASSLVFRTGGIGELFF
DNA: TGCGCCAGCAGCTTGGTGTTTCGGACAGGGGGTATCGGGGAGCTGTTTTTT

J: TRBJ2-2
size: -
V: TRBV2
D: TRBD1
CDR3: CASRGTGVSGELFF
DNA: TGTGCCAGCAGGGGCACAGGGGTTAGCGGGGAGCTGTTTTTT

J: TRBJ2-1
size: many
V: TRBV3-1
D: TRBD1
CDR3: CASSPGTGLKNEQFF
DNA: TGTGCCAGCAGCCCCGGGACAGGTCTGAAAAATGAGCAGTTCTTC

J: TRBJ1-1
size: many
V: TRBV18
D: -
CDR3: CASSPPMGEAFF
DNA: TGTGCCAGCTCACCACCGATGGGGGAAGCTTTCTTT

J: TRBJ2-2
size: few
V: TRBV24-1
D: TRBD2
CDR3: CATSDLERERELFF
DNA: TGTGCCACCAGTGATTTGGAGCGGGAGAGGGAGCTGTTTTTT

J: TRBJ1-1
size: -
V: TRBV12-3/TRBV12-4
D: -
CDR3: CASSLVGRNTEAFF
DNA: TGTGCCAGCAGTTTGGTTGGGCGGAACACTGAAGCTTTCTTT

J: TRBJ1-2
size: medium-sized
V: TRBV2
D: -
CDR3: CASSDGTLRYTF
DNA: TGTGCCAGCAGTGATGGGACCCTCAGGTACACCTTC

J: TRBJ1-6
size: -
V: TRBV27
D: -
CDR3: CASRGSSSYNSPLHF
DNA: TGTGCCAGCAGGGGTTCGAGCTCCTATAATTCACCCCTCCACTTT

J: TRBJ1-5
size: -
V: TRBV10-3
D: -
CDR3: CAISVDGSYQPQHF
DNA: TGTGCCATCAGTGTGGACGGGTCCTATCAGCCCCAGCATTTT

J: TRBJ1-2
size: -
V: TRBV19
D: -
CDR3: CASSIRRAEGYTF
DNA: TGTGCCAGTAGTATTAGGAGGGCGGAGGGCTACACCTTC